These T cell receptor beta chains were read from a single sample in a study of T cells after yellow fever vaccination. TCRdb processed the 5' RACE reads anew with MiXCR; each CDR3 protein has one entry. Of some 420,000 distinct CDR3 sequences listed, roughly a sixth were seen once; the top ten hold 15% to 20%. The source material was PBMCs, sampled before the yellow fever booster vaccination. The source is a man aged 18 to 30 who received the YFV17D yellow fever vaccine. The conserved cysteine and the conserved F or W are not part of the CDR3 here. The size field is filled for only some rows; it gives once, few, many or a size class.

ASSGSGTGGEETQY	few	TRBV6-2/TRBV6-3
ASSVGSRGGATDTQY	few	TRBV9
ASSHRPASSPLH	.	TRBV3-2
ASSLGTSLQETQY	.	TRBV7-2
SASLSGGAAEQY	.	TRBV20-1
ASSLRQPQH	.	TRBV5-1
SARADYATGNEQF	.	TRBV20-1
AISSGYSPLH	.	TRBV12-3/TRBV12-4
ASSLDRWSPLH	.	TRBV12-3/TRBV12-4
ATSDGDRVTDTQY	.	TRBV24-1
ASSLGVGNSPLH	few	TRBV7-6
ASSQGWTGELF	.	TRBV4-1
ASSYQGNQY	.	TRBV6-2/TRBV6-3
ASSLGGPGEQF	few	TRBV7-6
ASSYDRDTEAF	.	TRBV7-2
ASSSRGTSYNEQF	few	TRBV12-3/TRBV12-4
ASSGNTGGRGGEQF	few	TRBV5-4
ASSLISDTEAF	.	TRBV5-6
ASSVERDRVLGGANVLT	.	TRBV9
ASSERPGGGYT	many	TRBV6-1
SVAAGWGMNTEAF	few	TRBV29-1
ASSLAGASPDTQY	.	TRBV27
ASSQEPAGGTGELF	few	TRBV4-3
ASSRYAGTSGYNEQF	few	TRBV6-1
ASSQESWGGYT	many	TRBV4-3
SARDMQVSYEQY	few	TRBV20-1
ASSQPSGGINEQF	many	TRBV4-3
ASSYGTYTDTQY	.	TRBV5-1
SAYDRGPQY	few	TRBV20-1
ASSQEGQGYSPLH	few	TRBV4-2
ASSSRVQDNSPLH	.	TRBV5-1
ASSYSSAGNTDTQY	few	TRBV6-5
SVQDNYGYT	few	TRBV29-1
ASSQDRAGGTEAF	few	TRBV4-3
ASSRGGTNTGELF	.	TRBV4-3
ASSYPRSSGGAKNIQY	.	TRBV6-2/TRBV6-3
ASSLGLAGSTTDTQY	few	TRBV7-6
ASSFTGDSNEQF	.	TRBV7-9
ASSTRARGPEGAF	.	TRBV9
ASSPGPGTGDTGELF	.	TRBV7-9
ASSDRTGTEKLF	.	TRBV7-9
ASSYSRGADSPLH	few	TRBV6-5
ATSSGGGIATNEKLF	.	TRBV15
SARELEAGEHTQY	few	TRBV20-1
ASSQEWGQSNQPQH	few	TRBV4-3
ASSYSPGEGSPLH	.	TRBV6-2/TRBV6-3
AISESEGGLSYGYT	few	TRBV10-3
ASSVAGLAGEETQY	.	TRBV9
ASSSGTSGGPTDTQY	few	TRBV12-3/TRBV12-4
ASNPQVGFTGELF	few	TRBV7-2
ASSDPGGDTEFSTDTQY	.	TRBV7-2
ASSYQGSYEQY	few	TRBV27
SVEDQGARDVQETQY	many	TRBV29-1
ASFPSIVRGTEAF	.	TRBV6-1
ASSFQGYTGELF	.	TRBV6-2/TRBV6-3
ASSLPLETQY	.	TRBV12-3/TRBV12-4
ASSLSGDRTDTQY	few	TRBV7-2
ASSFPLVTDTQY	many	TRBV5-1
ASSLTPNSPLH	.	TRBV12-3/TRBV12-4
ASSRGTGGVEQY	.	TRBV27